This is a list of T cell receptor beta chains from one sample in a study of blood T cells in healthy people across ages. TCRdb re-derived calls from the 5' RACE reads in MiXCR, one entry per CDR3 protein. The sample shows fewer than 900,000 distinct CDR3 sequences, around 36% of them seen only once. The sample taken for sequencing was blood. These receptors were collected from a man aged 18 to 30 in good health. CDR3s include the opening cysteine and the closing phenylalanine or tryptophan. D genes are given only for firm matches. Only part of the rows carry a size: once, few, many, or a class if the clone is expanded.

v_gene	d_gene	j_gene	abundance	CDR3aa	CDR3nt
TRBV6-5	NA	TRBJ2-2	NA	CASRQTENTGELFF	TGTGCCAGCAGACAGACAGAGAACACCGGGGAGCTGTTTTTT
TRBV24-1	TRBD1	TRBJ1-2	few	CATSGAGAEGAYRGYTF	TGTGCCACCAGTGGCGCCGGGGCGGAGGGGGCCTATCGTGGCTACACCTTC
TRBV30	NA	TRBJ1-2	NA	CAGNQGPLSTF	TGTGCCGGGAATCAGGGACCCCTTTCCACCTTC
TRBV6-2/TRBV6-3	NA	TRBJ1-5	NA	CASSSSRKGGQPQHF	TGTGCCAGCAGTTCCTCCAGGAAGGGCGGTCAGCCCCAGCATTTT
TRBV7-9	TRBD1	TRBJ2-5	NA	CASSPTGPGETQYF	TGTGCCAGCAGCCCGACAGGGCCAGGAGAGACCCAGTACTTC
TRBV20-1	TRBD1	TRBJ2-7	many	CSARGLDRGVNEQYF	TGCAGTGCTAGGGGCCTAGACAGGGGAGTCAACGAGCAGTACTTC
TRBV29-1	NA	TRBJ2-1	NA	CSVVLYNEQFF	TGCAGCGTTGTACTCTACAATGAGCAGTTCTTC
TRBV20-1	TRBD2	TRBJ2-1	NA	CSARLSGRRGANNEQFF	TGCAGTGCTAGACTGTCGGGAAGGCGGGGGGCAAACAATGAGCAGTTCTTC
TRBV20-1	NA	TRBJ1-3	NA	CSARDMAARPGNTIYF	TGCAGTGCTAGAGATATGGCAGCCCGGCCGGGAAACACCATATATTTT
TRBV5-5	TRBD2	TRBJ2-5	few	CASSLPLLAGAGNEQYF	TGTGCCAGCAGCTTGCCCCTACTAGCGGGGGCAGGGAATGAGCAGTACTTC
TRBV7-3	NA	TRBJ2-5	NA	CASSPARSQETQYF	TGTGCCAGCAGCCCCGCCCGGTCCCAAGAGACCCAGTACTTC
TRBV5-1	NA	TRBJ2-1	NA	CASSSIIQTRVYNEQFF	TGCGCCAGCAGCTCGATTATTCAGACTAGGGTCTATAATGAGCAGTTCTTC
TRBV7-9	TRBD2	TRBJ2-7	few	CASSLAYGGDYEQYF	TGTGCCAGCAGCTTAGCCTACGGGGGGGACTACGAGCAGTACTTC
TRBV9	NA	TRBJ2-5	few	CASSLGGSDHNEQYF	TGTGCCAGCAGCCTTGGGGGCTCAGACCACAATGAGCAGTACTTC
TRBV4-2	NA	TRBJ1-6	few	CASSLNTDGNSPLHF	TGTGCCAGCAGCCTAAACACCGACGGGAATTCACCCCTCCACTTT
TRBV20-1	TRBD2	TRBJ2-3	few	CSLTRGLAGDTDTQYF	TGCAGCCTAACGAGAGGGCTAGCGGGGGACACAGATACGCAGTATTTT
TRBV7-2	TRBD2	TRBJ2-1	many	CASSPGLAGDPFYNEQFF	TGTGCCAGCAGCCCCGGACTAGCGGGGGACCCCTTCTACAATGAGCAGTTCTTC
TRBV20-1	NA	TRBJ2-1	many	CSARVSGPNEQFF	TGCAGTGCTAGAGTAAGTGGCCCCAATGAGCAGTTCTTC
TRBV20-1	TRBD2	TRBJ2-5	NA	CSARSDLISGGETQYF	TGCAGTGCTAGATCGGACCTCATTTCGGGGGGAGAGACCCAGTACTTC
TRBV12-3/TRBV12-4	TRBD1	TRBJ2-7	many	CASSSTGAYEQYF	TGTGCCAGCAGTTCGACAGGGGCCTACGAGCAGTACTTC
TRBV28	TRBD1	TRBJ1-5	NA	CASSFLGQGPDQPQHF	TGTGCCAGCAGTTTCCTCGGACAGGGGCCCGATCAGCCCCAGCATTTT
TRBV4-1	NA	TRBJ2-1	NA	CASSQEPPQSEGHNEQFF	TGCGCCAGCAGCCAAGAACCCCCGCAGTCAGAGGGACACAATGAGCAGTTCTTC
TRBV12-3/TRBV12-4	NA	TRBJ2-1	few	CASSPRGGVPYNEQFF	TGTGCCAGCAGTCCTAGAGGCGGAGTCCCCTACAATGAGCAGTTCTTC
TRBV6-6	NA	TRBJ2-5	NA	CASSSISGVGETQYF	TGTGCCAGCAGTTCGATTTCAGGGGTCGGGGAGACCCAGTACTTC
TRBV20-1	NA	TRBJ2-4	few	CSARRQLAKNIQYF	TGCAGTGCTAGGCGGCAGCTAGCCAAAAACATTCAGTACTTC
TRBV14	NA	TRBJ1-1	NA	CASSQRFGVGVTEAFF	TGTGCCAGCAGCCAACGGTTTGGGGTGGGTGTCACTGAAGCTTTCTTT
TRBV6-5	TRBD1	TRBJ2-3	NA	CASSYSWQGAYVDTQYF	TGTGCCAGCAGTTACTCGTGGCAGGGGGCGTACGTTGATACGCAGTATTTT
TRBV21-1	NA	TRBJ2-7	many	CVSLGSLKHEQYF	TGTGTCTCCCTAGGAAGTTTGAAACACGAGCAGTACTTC
TRBV20-1	NA	TRBJ1-1	NA	CSAPSGGTEAFF	TGCAGTGCTCCTTCGGGGGGCACTGAAGCTTTCTTT